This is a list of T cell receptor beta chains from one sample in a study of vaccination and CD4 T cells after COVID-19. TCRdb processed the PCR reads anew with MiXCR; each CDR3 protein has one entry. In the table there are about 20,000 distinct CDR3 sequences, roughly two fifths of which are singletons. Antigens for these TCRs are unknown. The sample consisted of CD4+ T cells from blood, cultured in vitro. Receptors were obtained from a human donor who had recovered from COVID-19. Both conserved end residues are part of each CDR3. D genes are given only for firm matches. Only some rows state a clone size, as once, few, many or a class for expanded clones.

CDR3nt: TGTGCCATCGCTGGGACTACTAGCACAGATACGCAGTATTTT; CDR3aa: CAIAGTTSTDTQYF; j_gene: TRBJ2-3; v_gene: TRBV10-3; d_gene: TRBD2; abundance: .
CDR3nt: TGTGCCAGCAGCCCGACCAGGGGGGGAGATGAGCAGTTCTTC; CDR3aa: CASSPTRGGDEQFF; j_gene: TRBJ2-1; v_gene: TRBV7-2; d_gene: .; abundance: .
CDR3nt: TGTGCCAGCAGCTTAGCTAGGCCAGTTGGACTAAACTACGAGCAGTACTTC; CDR3aa: CASSLARPVGLNYEQYF; j_gene: TRBJ2-7; v_gene: TRBV7-9; d_gene: .; abundance: few
CDR3nt: TGTGCCAGCAGCGGCGGGGAGCTGTTTTTT; CDR3aa: CASSGGELFF; j_gene: TRBJ2-2; v_gene: TRBV28; d_gene: .; abundance: few
CDR3nt: TGTGCCACCAGTAGAGCAGGGAAGGATACGCAGTATTTT; CDR3aa: CATSRAGKDTQYF; j_gene: TRBJ2-3; v_gene: TRBV24-1; d_gene: .; abundance: few
CDR3nt: TGTGCCAGCAGCTCAGGGCAAGGCTACACCTTC; CDR3aa: CASSSGQGYTF; j_gene: TRBJ1-2; v_gene: TRBV6-2/TRBV6-3; d_gene: .; abundance: .
CDR3nt: TGTGCCAGCCACCTGGCGAATACGCAGTATTTT; CDR3aa: CASHLANTQYF; j_gene: TRBJ2-3; v_gene: TRBV6-1; d_gene: .; abundance: .
CDR3nt: TGCAGTGCTACCATAGGACAGCTGAACACTGAAGCTTTCTTT; CDR3aa: CSATIGQLNTEAFF; j_gene: TRBJ1-1; v_gene: TRBV20-1; d_gene: .; abundance: once
CDR3nt: TGTGCCAGCAGTCGGACAGGGGGCAATCAGCCCCAGCATTTT; CDR3aa: CASSRTGGNQPQHF; j_gene: TRBJ1-5; v_gene: TRBV2; d_gene: TRBD1; abundance: few
CDR3nt: TGTGCCAGCAGTTTAAAGCGGAGAAGCACGGATGAAAAACTGTTTTTT; CDR3aa: CASSLKRRSTDEKLFF; j_gene: TRBJ1-4; v_gene: TRBV27; d_gene: .; abundance: few
CDR3nt: TGTGCCTGGAGGAGGTGGCTGGAATATAATTCACCCCTCCACTTT; CDR3aa: CAWRRWLEYNSPLHF; j_gene: TRBJ1-6; v_gene: TRBV30; d_gene: .; abundance: .
CDR3nt: TGCAGTGCCCAGACTACAGGGACTGGAAACACCATATATTTT; CDR3aa: CSAQTTGTGNTIYF; j_gene: TRBJ1-3; v_gene: TRBV20-1; d_gene: .; abundance: few
CDR3nt: TGTGCCAGCAGCTTAGGGACAGGGGAAGAGACCCAGTACTTC; CDR3aa: CASSLGTGEETQYF; j_gene: TRBJ2-5; v_gene: TRBV7-9; d_gene: TRBD1; abundance: .
CDR3nt: TGTGCCAGTTGGAGGAGCCTAAGCAATCAGCCCCAGCATTTT; CDR3aa: CASWRSLSNQPQHF; j_gene: TRBJ1-5; v_gene: TRBV6-1; d_gene: .; abundance: few
CDR3nt: TGTGCCAGCAGCCTGGAGGGGAGCTCCTATAATTCACCCCTCCACTTT; CDR3aa: CASSLEGSSYNSPLHF; j_gene: TRBJ1-6; v_gene: TRBV6-1; d_gene: .; abundance: .
CDR3nt: TGCAGTGCTAGAACAAAGGTATCAGGACAGCCCCAGCATTTT; CDR3aa: CSARTKVSGQPQHF; j_gene: TRBJ1-5; v_gene: TRBV20-1; d_gene: .; abundance: few
CDR3nt: TGTGCCAGCAGTTTAATGGGGGCAAGCAATCAGCCCCAGCATTTT; CDR3aa: CASSLMGASNQPQHF; j_gene: TRBJ1-5; v_gene: TRBV12-3/TRBV12-4; d_gene: .; abundance: once
CDR3nt: TGCGCCAGCAGTATTAGTATTACTAGCCTACAAGAGACCCAGTACTTC; CDR3aa: CASSISITSLQETQYF; j_gene: TRBJ2-5; v_gene: TRBV10-1; d_gene: .; abundance: .
CDR3nt: TGTGCCAGCAGTTCCGAGGGGACACCGACCTACGAGCAGTACTTC; CDR3aa: CASSSEGTPTYEQYF; j_gene: TRBJ2-7; v_gene: TRBV12-3/TRBV12-4; d_gene: .; abundance: .
CDR3nt: TGTGCCAGCAGTTTAGATATCCACGAGCAGTACTTC; CDR3aa: CASSLDIHEQYF; j_gene: TRBJ2-7; v_gene: TRBV12-3/TRBV12-4; d_gene: .; abundance: .
CDR3nt: TGTGCCAGCAGCGTACGGTCCTTGGCAGGGCCCTACGAGCAGTACTTC; CDR3aa: CASSVRSLAGPYEQYF; j_gene: TRBJ2-7; v_gene: TRBV9; d_gene: .; abundance: few
CDR3nt: TGTGCCACCAGTGGGAGAGGGGAAGAGACCCAGTACTTC; CDR3aa: CATSGRGEETQYF; j_gene: TRBJ2-5; v_gene: TRBV24-1; d_gene: .; abundance: .